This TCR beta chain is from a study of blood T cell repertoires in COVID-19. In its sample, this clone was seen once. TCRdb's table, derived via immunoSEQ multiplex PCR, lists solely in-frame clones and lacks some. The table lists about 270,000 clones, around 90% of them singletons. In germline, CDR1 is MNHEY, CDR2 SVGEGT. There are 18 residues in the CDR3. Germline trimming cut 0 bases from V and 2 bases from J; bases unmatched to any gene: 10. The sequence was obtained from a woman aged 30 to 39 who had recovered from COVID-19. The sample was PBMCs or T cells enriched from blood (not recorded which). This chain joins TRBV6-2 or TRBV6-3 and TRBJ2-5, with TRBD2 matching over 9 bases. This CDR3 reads CASSYSLLVAGEQETQYF. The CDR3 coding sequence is TGTGCCAGCAGTTACTCTTTATTAGTAGCGGGAGAACAAGAGACCCAGTACTTC.